Listed below are T cell receptor beta chains from one sample, sequenced in a study of cytomegalovirus exposure and HLA in healthy donors. Profiling relied on immunoSEQ multiplex PCR, and the TCRdb table lists in-frame clones only, not all of them. Of 150,000 to 200,000 clones in the sample, approximately 71% were seen once. Input material: PBMCs. These receptors came from a man aged 18 to 30 in good health and CMV-seropositive. The CDR3 runs from the conserved cysteine through the conserved F or W. Fields, in order: clone size, D gene, J gene, V gene, CDR3 protein, CDR3 DNA. A D gene is named only where the DNA matches it firmly. Clone size appears in some rows only: once, few, many, or a class for an expanded clone.

>NA|TRBD2|TRBJ2-7|TRBV9
CASSSLAGPSYEQYF
TGTGCCAGCAGCTCCCTAGCGGGGCCGTCCTACGAGCAGTACTTC
>NA|TRBD2|TRBJ2-2|TRBV6-4
CASSPGLWAGELFF
TGTGCCAGCAGTCCGGGACTATGGGCCGGGGAGCTGTTTTTT
>once|TRBD2|TRBJ2-1|TRBV6-5
CASRSLAGEGNEQFF
TGTGCCAGCAGAAGTCTAGCGGGAGAAGGCAATGAGCAGTTCTTC
>NA|TRBD1|TRBJ2-2|TRBV5-4
CASSLDQGANTGELFF
TGTGCCAGCAGCTTGGATCAGGGGGCGAACACCGGGGAGCTGTTTTTT
>NA|TRBD2|TRBJ2-1|TRBV7-2
CASSPGLAGGEQFF
TGTGCCAGCAGTCCCGGACTAGCGGGAGGGGAGCAGTTCTTC
>NA|TRBD2|TRBJ2-7|TRBV5-6
CASSLVLAGFKSSYEQYF
TGTGCCAGCAGCTTGGTACTAGCGGGATTTAAAAGCTCCTACGAGCAGTACTTC
>NA|NA|TRBJ2-3|TRBV19
CASSVREAFTDTQYF
TGTGCCAGTAGTGTCAGGGAGGCCTTCACAGATACGCAGTATTTT
>NA|NA|TRBJ2-6|TRBV4-2
CASSQEGGIWGSGANVLTF
TGTGCCAGCAGCCAAGAAGGAGGGATTTGGGGATCCGGGGCCAACGTCCTGACTTTC
>NA|TRBD1|TRBJ1-5|TRBV7-2
CASSSGTGVNQPQHF
TGTGCCAGCAGCTCCGGGACAGGGGTCAATCAGCCCCAGCATTTT
>few|NA|TRBJ2-6|TRBV28
CASAPGANVLTF
TGTGCCAGCGCGCCTGGGGCCAACGTCCTGACTTTC
>NA|TRBD1|TRBJ1-2|TRBV7-3
CASSLTGSAFEYGYTF
TGTGCCAGCAGCCTGACAGGGAGCGCGTTTGAGTATGGCTACACCTTC
>NA|TRBD1|TRBJ1-2|TRBV15
CATSRVGGGSYGYTF
TGTGCCACCAGCAGAGTCGGAGGGGGCAGCTATGGCTACACCTTC
>NA|NA|TRBJ2-4|TRBV30
CAWTKNSGVAKNIQYF
TGTGCCTGGACTAAAAATAGCGGAGTAGCCAAAAACATTCAGTACTTC
>once|TRBD1|TRBJ2-3|TRBV29-1
CSVRTGLDTQYF
TGCAGCGTTAGGACAGGTTTAGATACGCAGTATTTT
>NA|TRBD2|TRBJ2-1|TRBV7-9
CASSLPGTSGGYNEQFF
TGTGCCAGCAGCCTACCCGGGACTAGCGGAGGGTACAATGAGCAGTTCTTC
>NA|TRBD1|TRBJ1-1|TRBV7-9
CASSLGQLGAFF
TGTGCCAGCAGCCTGGGACAGTTAGGCGCTTTCTTT
>NA|TRBD1|TRBJ2-3|TRBV18
CASSPWGTGGTDTQYF
TGTGCCAGCTCACCATGGGGGACAGGGGGCACAGATACGCAGTATTTT
>once|NA|TRBJ2-3|TRBV27
CASSYSPIDTQYF
TGTGCCAGCAGCTACTCCCCCATAGATACGCAGTATTTT
>NA|TRBD2|TRBJ2-1|TRBV7-3
CASSPGLAEYNEQFF
TGTGCCAGCAGCCCGGGACTAGCGGAGTACAATGAGCAGTTCTTC
>NA|TRBD2|TRBJ2-7|TRBV11-3
CASSLASSGEQYF
TGTGCCAGCAGCTTAGCGTCTAGCGGTGAGCAGTACTTC
>NA|TRBD2|TRBJ2-1|TRBV2
CASIERESSYSYNEQFF
TGTGCCAGCATCGAGCGGGAGTCGTCTTACTCCTACAATGAGCAGTTCTTC
>NA|TRBD2|TRBJ2-5|TRBV28
CASSSPSGNFQETQYF
TGTGCCAGCAGTTCGCCTAGCGGGAACTTCCAAGAGACCCAGTACTTC
>NA|NA|TRBJ1-1|TRBV6-5
CASSVGGPTEAFF
TGTGCCAGCAGTGTCGGAGGGCCCACTGAAGCTTTCTTT
>NA|NA|TRBJ2-3|TRBV28
CASSPLRRRIGTDTQYF
TGTGCCAGCAGTCCGCTCAGGAGGAGGATAGGGACAGATACGCAGTATTTT
>once|NA|TRBJ2-6|TRBV18
CASSPLDPWGDSGANVLTF
TGTGCCAGCTCACCACTTGACCCATGGGGGGACTCTGGGGCCAACGTCCTGACTTTC
>NA|NA|TRBJ2-7|TRBV28
CASSLRRSSYEQYF
TGTGCCAGCAGTTTACGGCGGAGCTCCTACGAGCAGTACTTC